This T cell receptor beta chain was obtained from a study of vaccination and CD4 T cells after COVID-19 (dated by TCRdb to between 2021 and 2024). With regard to the full study: Convalescent patients had a positive SARS-CoV-2 result on nasal swab PCR, and of these patients, nine had mild disease and one had severe disease. Control cultures used a CEFX viral epitope pool as positive control, an HIV-1 Nef peptide pool as negative control, or no peptide. Post-COVID blood samples were collected from convalescent patients a median of roughly 100 days after diagnosis, with a range of roughly 35 to 161 days. The spike-specific CD4+ TCR repertoire was compared before and after mRNA vaccination in fewer than eleven COVID-19 convalescent patients and a few infection-naive healthy vaccine recipients. Participants got two doses of the Pfizer-BioNTech BNT162b2 vaccine (n=8) or two doses of the Moderna mRNA-1273 vaccine (n=2). Six males and four females were included in the convalescent cohort, with two Hispanic individuals, seven Caucasians, two Asians and one multiracial person represented. For stimulating the cultures, overlapping spike peptide pools were used, derived from SARS-CoV-2 as well as from the common cold coronaviruses HCoV-NL63, HCoV-OC43 and HCoV-229E. Post-vaccine blood samples were taken a median of approximately 70 days after the second vaccine dose, with a range of about 13 to 250 days.

According to the study, the label for this sample's treatment or condition signals: approximately 10-day PBMC culture with coronavirus spike peptide pools or control peptides (ViraFEST assay). The ViraFEST assay, used in the study, expanded antigen-specific T cells with peptide pools and then identified the expanded clonotypes through TCR sequencing. The positive SARS-CoV-2 PCR tests of the convalescent patients were dated from March to December 2020, before the Alpha, Beta and Delta variants emerged in the United States. Each well held fewer than 2.5 million PBMCs cultured with approximately 10 ug/ml peptide pools in IMDM containing around 5% human AB serum and roughly 10 IU/ml IL-2. Half of the culture medium was replaced with fresh IL-2-containing medium on days 3 and 7. CD4+ T cells were isolated after approximately eleven days of culture through negative selection using the EasySep CD4+ T cell isolation kit. PBMCs were separated from whole blood using Ficoll-Paque Plus gradient centrifugation and then either used fresh or cryopreserved at -140C. In general, triplicate wells were set up for every culture condition.

Libraries were constructed by PCR. DNA from cultured CD4+ T cells was subjected to TCR sequencing with the Oncomine TCR Beta short-read assay at the Johns Hopkins FTIC core. Genomic DNA was extracted from the cultured CD4+ T cells with the QIAamp micro DNA kit. Oncomine TCR Beta libraries made from cultured CD4+ T cells were pooled using unique dual indexes and sequenced on an Illumina iSeq 100. On the authors' methods: Non-productive sequences were filtered out, and CDR3s that did not start with C, did not end with F or W, or were shorter than 7 amino acids were discarded. The MANAFEST web application was used to identify antigen-specific clonotypes by comparing peptide-stimulated wells against reference wells and other culture wells. Positive clones required FDR below 0.05, an odds ratio above 5, and productive frequency above 0.1% in at least two of three replicate wells. Cross-reactive clonotypes were defined as significantly expanded in both SARS-CoV-2 spike wells and at least one common cold coronavirus spike condition. Using R version 3.6.1, CDR3 homology was evaluated through Levenshtein distances (stringdist) along with unrooted phylogenetic trees (ape). TCRdb reworked the public reads: Q25 trimming with fastp, MiXCR clone assembly, productive beta chains retained. For every CDR3 protein sequence, its rows merge into one entry that carries the most common genes and DNA. The V and J calls come from TCRdb's annotation, not from the publication. The sample table lists roughly 24,000 distinct CDR3 sequences, roughly 40% of them with a count of one. The ten top clones hold about 11% of the sample.

The full study reports these points: Only a relatively small number of convalescent patients were included in the study, and early timepoints following natural infection were not analyzed. In convalescent patients, a median roughly 86% of post-vaccine SARS-CoV-2-reactive clones were detected only after vaccination, suggesting vaccine-specific priming. Of the vaccine-specific clones found in convalescent patients, nearly all (304 of 307) were mono-reactive for SARS-CoV-2 spike instead of being cross-reactive with common cold coronaviruses. Although the median number of SARS-CoV-2-reactive clonotypes went up from 21 after infection to 35 to 40 after vaccination, the increase was not significant.

Notes on this clonotype: Its antigen specificity is not known. Base-call qualities are not available, and no considerably larger clone is one nucleotide away.

Sequenced: CD4+ T cells from blood, cultured in vitro. The receptor was isolated from a human donor who had recovered from COVID-19.

CDR3 sequence: CAITTGGYGYTF. The DNA sequence is as follows: TGTGCCATCACCACAGGTGGCTATGGCTACACCTTC. The sequence joins TRBV28 to TRBJ1-2; tentative D gene TRBD1, with 5 bases matching. Its CDR3 holds 12 amino acids, cysteine through phenylalanine. Only the CDR3 portion is preserved as DNA: 36 bases, with reading frame beginning at the first base. Via the germline V gene, CDR1 is MDHEN and CDR2 SYDVKM. V is reduced by 10 bases and J by 4 bases, leaving a spacing of 13 bases between them.